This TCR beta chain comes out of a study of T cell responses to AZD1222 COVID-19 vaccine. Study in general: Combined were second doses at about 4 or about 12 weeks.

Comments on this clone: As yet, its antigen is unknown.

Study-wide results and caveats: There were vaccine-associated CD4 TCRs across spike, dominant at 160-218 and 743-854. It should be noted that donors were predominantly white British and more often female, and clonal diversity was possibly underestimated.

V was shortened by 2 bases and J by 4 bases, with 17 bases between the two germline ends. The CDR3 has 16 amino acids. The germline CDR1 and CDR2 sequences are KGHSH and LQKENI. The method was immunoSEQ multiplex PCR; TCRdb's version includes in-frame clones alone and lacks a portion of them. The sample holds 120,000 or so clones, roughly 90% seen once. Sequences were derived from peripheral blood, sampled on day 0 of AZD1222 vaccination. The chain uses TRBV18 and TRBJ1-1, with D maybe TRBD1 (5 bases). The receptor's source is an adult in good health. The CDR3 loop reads CASSPRQGIEGTEAFF. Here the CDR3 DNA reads TGTGCCAGCTCACCAAGGCAGGGCATTGAGGGCACTGAAGCTTTCTTT.